The sequence of this T cell receptor (beta chain) was determined in a study of Ad26.COV2.S vaccination and SARS-CoV-2 variants. Study-level findings and limits: Researchers reported similar non-spike TCR breadth in vaccine and placebo recipients. It was reported that spike-specific CD8+ and CD4+ T cell responses were substantially broad after vaccination.

TCRdb keeps only in-frame clones here, not all; method: immunoSEQ multiplex PCR. Found here are some 350,000 clones, 90% to 95% of them singletons; the top ten hold under 5%. The CDR3 length is 15 residues. CDR1 is MNHEY and CDR2 is SMNVEV in the germline V gene (reference sequence). Trimming removed 6 bases at V and 0 bases at J, with 14 bases between. Notes on this clone: Its cognate antigen is unknown.

The specimen comprised peripheral blood, sampled after recovery from COVID-19. V is TRBV27 and J is TRBJ1-1, with D possibly being TRBD1 (6 bases). This sequence originates from a human donor who had recovered from COVID-19. The CDR3 sequence is CASSITGTLNTEAFF. CDR3 nucleotides: TGTGCCAGCAGCATAACAGGGACTCTGAACACTGAAGCTTTCTTT.